This T cell receptor beta chain is drawn from a study of blood T cell dynamics during melanoma immunotherapy. Study-level background: Standard first-line treatment here was pembrolizumab or nivolumab plus ipilimumab in metastatic melanoma.

Study-level results: Unlike progressors, later disease-control patients had W3 repertoires gaining clonality or diversity.

Assay used: immunoSEQ multiplex PCR; TCRdb lists only in-frame clones, some missing. The table includes just over 7,000 clones, roughly 84% detected once. Regarding time point: pre-treatment baseline. At 12 weeks after first infusion, RECIST 1.1 defined response for most patients. Patients with prior systemic cancer treatment, concomitant immunosuppressants, or other active malignancies were excluded. Trimming took 4 bases from V and 0 from J, leaving 20 bases between them. Germline CDR1 is SGHTS and CDR2 is YDEGEE. The CDR3 consists of 17 residues. As for this clone: The antigen is unknown.

This TCR came from a human donor with melanoma. The material sequenced was blood, taken from a patient treated with checkpoint blockade. The chain links TRBV5-8 to TRBJ2-7, with D perhaps assigned TRBD1 or TRBD2 (5 bases each). CDR3 nucleotide sequence: TGTGCCAGCAGCCCTCCCGGGACGCTGGCGTACTCCTACGAGCAGTACTTC. Translated, it gives CASSPPGTLAYSYEQYF.